This TCR beta chain was sequenced for a study of blood T cell repertoires in COVID-19 (dated by TCRdb to between 2020 and 2021). General notes on the study: Collaborator samples came from the United States, Italy and Spain and covered acute and convalescent phases of COVID-19. The prospective study material was composed of cDNA or gDNA derived from T cells, B-cell-depleted T cells, or PBMCs. Subjects who had been exposed to COVID-19, were actively infected with it, or had recovered from it provided the deeply sampled blood TCRbeta repertoires that made up the dataset. A freely available public database, intended as a resource for researchers studying the immune response to SARS-CoV-2, is where the repertoires were released. Samples came from the ongoing ImmuneRACE study (first 160 participants) plus 1,254 subjects from 6 global collaborators. Nearly every sample came with metadata listing a de-identified subject ID, COVID-19 status, age in years and sex. Where available, HLA class I and class II types were taken from metadata supplied by the sample provider and were not determined by assay-based typing. What the study reported, not specific to this receptor: How much clinical and demographic metadata was included differed by source and by participant, and the metadata was provided uncurated.

The immunoSEQ Assay, a bias-controlled multiplex PCR, was used to amplify TCRbeta CDR3 regions from genomic DNA. In the paper's pipeline: The number of nucleated cells in each sample was estimated from the amplification of reference gene primers within the assay. To quantify the absolute abundance of each unique TCRbeta CDR3 rearrangement, sequence reads were collapsed and filtered. Productive Simpson clonality was computed per sample as the square root of Simpson's diversity index over productive rearrangements. TCRdb holds this immuneACCESS table with in-frame rearrangements only. Some clones are missing; in checked studies, unresolved V genes explain under half, and the rest has no known cause. That table furnishes V, J and clone size, whereas the DNA furnished D and trimming. The sample data list roughly 170,000 clones, and approximately 86% of these were observed just once. Together, the top ten hold over 15% of the sample.

In the prospective study, participants were about 18 to 95 years old, resided in 24 geographic areas of the United States, and were enrolled through a virtual design. To assign participants to cohorts, the prospective study relied on clinical history that participants themselves reported in a screening survey and a study questionnaire. For ImmuneRACE Cohort 3, a participant was defined as recovered based on two consecutive negative NP/OP PCR tests, clearance by a healthcare professional, or resolution of symptoms. Mobile phlebotomists in the prospective study collected whole blood, serum and a nasopharyngeal or oropharyngeal swab from every participant. Additional blood draws and questionnaires over an approximately two-month period could optionally be provided by prospective study participants. Prospective study blood samples were shipped either frozen or at room temperature before DNA extraction.

As concerns this clone: Its antigen specificity is not known. Per-base qualities were not stored, and no clone one base away is much larger.

The germline V gene supplies CDR1 LGHNA and CDR2 YNFKEQ. CDR3 length: 16 amino acids, cysteine to phenylalanine. Only the CDR3 DNA is retained, 48 bases long and in frame from the first base. Germline trimming amounts to 2 bases on V and 5 bases on J, with 4 as the count of junction bases outside the gene matches. The clonotype originates from a man in his sixties who had recovered from COVID-19. The sample comprised PBMCs or T cells enriched from blood (not recorded which). In this chain, TRBV4-2 is recombined with TRBJ1-6, with TRBD1 matching 9 junction bases. The bases read TGTGCCAGCAGCCAACCGACAGGGGGGAATAATTCACCCCTCCACTTT. Translated, it reads CASSQPTGGNNSPLHF.